This entry features one T cell receptor beta chain sequence. Its antigen is unidentified. The germline CDR1 and CDR2 sequences are SGDLS and YYNGEE. This CDR3 spans 11 amino acids. V was cut by 7 bases and J by 8 bases, with 7 bases left in between. Timing groups of about 4 and about 12 weeks for second doses were pooled. Using immunoSEQ multiplex PCR, the repertoire was profiled, and TCRdb retains in-frame clones only, with some absent. This table holds around 170,000 clones, about 90% found once. The entry originates in a study of T cell responses to AZD1222 COVID-19 vaccine. Findings of the study overall: The donor cohort was predominantly white British with a female majority, and clonal diversity may have been underestimated. Among those given AZD1222, only five or six were seropositive at baseline. Distributed over spike, vaccine-associated CD4 TCRs predominated at 160-218 and 743-854.

The sequence came from an adult who received the AZD1222 COVID-19 vaccine. The chain links TRBV9 to TRBJ1-6, with D possibly being TRBD1 (5 bases). The sample consisted of peripheral blood, taken 28 days after the second AZD1222 dose. CDR3 protein: CASGTDSPLHF. Here the CDR3 DNA reads TGTGCCAGCGGGACGGATTCACCCCTCCACTTT. Filled out from reference TRBV9 and TRBJ1-6, the complete variable domain reads DSGVTQTPKHLITATGQRVTLRCSPRSGDLSVYWYQQSLDQGLQFLIQYYNGEERAKGNILERFSAQQFPDLHSELNLSSLELGDSALYFCASGTDSPLHFGNGTRLTVT.